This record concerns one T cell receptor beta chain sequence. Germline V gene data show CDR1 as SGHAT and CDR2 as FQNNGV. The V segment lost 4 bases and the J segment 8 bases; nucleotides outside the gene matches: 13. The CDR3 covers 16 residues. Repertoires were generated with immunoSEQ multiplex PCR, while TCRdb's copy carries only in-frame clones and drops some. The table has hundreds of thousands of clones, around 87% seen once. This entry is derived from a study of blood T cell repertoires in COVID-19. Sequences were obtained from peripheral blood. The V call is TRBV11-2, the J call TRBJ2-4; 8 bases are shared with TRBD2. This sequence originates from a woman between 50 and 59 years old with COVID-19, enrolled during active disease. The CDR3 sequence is CASSSYRSGSFDIQYF. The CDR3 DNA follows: TGTGCCAGCAGCTCCTATAGGAGCGGGAGTTTCGACATTCAGTACTTC.